Listed below are T cell receptor beta chains from one sample, sequenced in a study of cytomegalovirus exposure and HLA in healthy donors. Clones were sequenced by immunoSEQ multiplex PCR, and TCRdb holds only the in-frame ones, with some missing. Found here are roughly 180,000 clones, 84% of them singletons; the top ten hold around 0.98%. The specimen sequenced was PBMCs. Every receptor here comes from a man aged 25 to 45 in good health and CMV-seronegative. The CDR3 runs from the conserved cysteine through the conserved F or W. The D gene is left open where the match is weak. Only part of the rows carry a size: once, few, many, or a class if the clone is expanded.

J	D	size	V	CDR3	DNA
TRBJ1-1	.	.	TRBV10-3	CAISPTGSEAFF	TGTGCCATCAGCCCAACCGGGAGTGAAGCTTTCTTT
TRBJ1-3	TRBD1	once	TRBV18	CASSLDRVSGNTIYF	TGTGCCAGCTCACTGGACAGGGTGTCTGGAAACACCATATATTTT
TRBJ2-1	TRBD2	once	TRBV7-9	CASSHPGTSGYNEQFF	TGTGCCAGCAGCCACCCCGGGACTAGCGGATACAATGAGCAGTTCTTC
TRBJ2-5	.	.	TRBV28	CASSFWAKSYF	TGTGCCAGCAGTTTTTGGGCGAAGTCGTACTTC
TRBJ1-1	.	.	TRBV7-3	CASRPGGQDSTEAFF	TGTGCCAGCAGGCCCGGGGGGCAGGATAGCACTGAAGCTTTCTTT
TRBJ2-1	TRBD2	.	TRBV6-5	CASSYAGEGEQFF	TGTGCCAGCAGTTACGCCGGGGAGGGTGAGCAGTTCTTC
TRBJ2-1	.	.	TRBV7-9	CASSLNQRGGYNEQFF	TGTGCCAGCAGCCTCAATCAAAGGGGGGGCTACAATGAGCAGTTCTTC
TRBJ2-1	.	.	TRBV7-2	CASSVVGTQGEQFF	TGTGCCAGCAGCGTAGTCGGGACTCAGGGTGAGCAGTTCTTC
TRBJ2-5	.	.	TRBV7-9	CASSTKGETQYF	TGTGCCAGCAGCACAAAGGGGGAGACCCAGTACTTC
TRBJ2-1	TRBD1	.	TRBV7-8	CASSLARRDGTGYNEQFF	TGTGCCAGCAGCTTAGCCAGAAGGGACGGGACAGGGTACAATGAGCAGTTCTTC
TRBJ2-2	TRBD2	.	TRBV11-2	CASSLVVPSGTNTGELFF	TGTGCCAGCAGCTTAGTAGTGCCTAGCGGGACGAACACCGGGGAGCTGTTTTTT
TRBJ2-5	TRBD1	few	TRBV5-1	CASGGGQGVEETQYF	TGCGCCAGCGGGGGGGGACAGGGCGTAGAGGAGACCCAGTACTTC
TRBJ2-1	.	.	TRBV4-3	CASSQGGGSNEQFF	TGCGCCAGCAGCCAAGGTGGGGGCAGCAATGAGCAGTTCTTC
TRBJ2-7	TRBD2	.	TRBV19	CASSIGSGLAGSYEQYF	TGTGCCAGTAGTATTGGGTCCGGACTAGCGGGGTCCTACGAGCAGTACTTC
TRBJ2-2	.	.	TRBV27	CASSLRGPAGELFF	TGTGCCAGCAGTTTAAGAGGGCCGGCCGGGGAGCTGTTTTTT
TRBJ2-7	.	.	TRBV19	CASQGSSYEQYF	TGTGCCAGTCAGGGGAGCTCCTACGAGCAGTACTTC
TRBJ2-2	TRBD1	.	TRBV6-1	CASSDGQGDTGELFF	TGTGCCAGCAGTGACGGGCAGGGGGACACCGGGGAGCTGTTTTTT
TRBJ2-1	TRBD2	.	TRBV14	CASSQDRGTTHNEQFF	TGTGCCAGCAGCCAAGATCGAGGGACTACACACAATGAGCAGTTCTTC
TRBJ2-7	TRBD2	.	TRBV29-1	CSVAGTSGFYEQYF	TGCAGCGTCGCCGGGACTAGCGGGTTCTACGAGCAGTACTTC
TRBJ2-7	.	once	TRBV30	CAWSWRNSYEQYF	TGTGCCTGGAGTTGGAGGAACTCCTACGAGCAGTACTTC
TRBJ2-1	TRBD2	.	TRBV15	CATSTTSGGDFSYNEQFF	TGTGCCACCAGCACCACTAGCGGGGGAGACTTCTCCTACAATGAGCAGTTCTTC
TRBJ2-1	TRBD1	.	TRBV5-6	CASSFRDREYNEQFF	TGTGCCAGCAGCTTTCGGGACAGAGAATACAATGAGCAGTTCTTC
TRBJ1-1	TRBD1	.	TRBV2	CASSYPTGMSEAFF	TGTGCCAGCAGTTACCCGACAGGGATGTCTGAAGCTTTCTTT
TRBJ2-4	.	.	TRBV15	CATSEGLNLAKNIQYF	TGTGCCACCAGCGAGGGACTTAATCTAGCCAAAAACATTCAGTACTTC
TRBJ2-7	.	.	TRBV7-2	CASSLAGGYSYEQYF	TGTGCCAGCAGCTTAGCGGGAGGTTACTCCTACGAGCAGTACTTC
TRBJ1-5	TRBD1	.	TRBV2	CASRLDRGWAQHF	TGTGCCAGCAGACTCGACAGGGGATGGGCCCAGCATTTT
TRBJ2-5	TRBD2	.	TRBV27	CASTLIAGVSEQYF	TGTGCCAGCACCTTAATAGCGGGAGTGTCTGAGCAGTACTTC